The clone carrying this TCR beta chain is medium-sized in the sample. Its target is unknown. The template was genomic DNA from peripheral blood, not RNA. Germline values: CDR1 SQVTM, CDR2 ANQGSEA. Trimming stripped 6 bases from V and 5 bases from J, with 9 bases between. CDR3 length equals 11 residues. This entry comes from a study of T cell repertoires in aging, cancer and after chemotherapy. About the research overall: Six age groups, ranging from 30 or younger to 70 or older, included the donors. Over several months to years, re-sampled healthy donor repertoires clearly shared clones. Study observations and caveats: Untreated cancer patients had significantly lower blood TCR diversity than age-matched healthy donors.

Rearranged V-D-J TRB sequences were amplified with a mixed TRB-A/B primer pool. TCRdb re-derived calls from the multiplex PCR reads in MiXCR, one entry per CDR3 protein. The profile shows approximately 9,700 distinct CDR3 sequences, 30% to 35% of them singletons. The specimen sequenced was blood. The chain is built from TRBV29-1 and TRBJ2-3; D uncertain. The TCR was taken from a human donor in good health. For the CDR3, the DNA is TGCAGCGTAGAACTCGGAGATACGCAGTATTTT. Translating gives CSVELGDTQYF.